This T cell receptor (beta chain) was identified during a study of T cells after yellow fever vaccination. Study-wide points: Peaking faster, on day 5 versus 15, the secondary response was nonetheless weaker. Post-booster samples contained most primary-vaccination clones (approximately 97% CD4, 88% CD8).

Germline V CDR1 and CDR2: LGHDT, YNNKEL (reference sequence). V dropped 10 bases and J dropped 0; count of bases not matched to a gene: 4. There are 14 residues in the CDR3. This clonotype showed up just a few times. As yet, its antigen is unknown. Template switching by 5'RACE produced TCR cDNA, adding a universal primer site and UMIs. TCRdb independently ran MiXCR on the 5' RACE reads; one entry per CDR3 protein. The sample lists approximately 300,000 distinct CDR3 sequences, 8% to 10% seen once, with over 15% in the top ten. The sequence came from a man between 18 and 29 years old who received the YFV17D yellow fever vaccine. The sequencing used PBMCs, collected on the day of the first yellow fever vaccination. This chain uses TRBV3-1 with TRBJ2-3, with 10 positions matching TRBD2. CDR3 DNA sequence: TGTGCCACACTAGCGGGGATTAGCACAGATACGCAGTATTTT. This sequence encodes CATLAGISTDTQYF.